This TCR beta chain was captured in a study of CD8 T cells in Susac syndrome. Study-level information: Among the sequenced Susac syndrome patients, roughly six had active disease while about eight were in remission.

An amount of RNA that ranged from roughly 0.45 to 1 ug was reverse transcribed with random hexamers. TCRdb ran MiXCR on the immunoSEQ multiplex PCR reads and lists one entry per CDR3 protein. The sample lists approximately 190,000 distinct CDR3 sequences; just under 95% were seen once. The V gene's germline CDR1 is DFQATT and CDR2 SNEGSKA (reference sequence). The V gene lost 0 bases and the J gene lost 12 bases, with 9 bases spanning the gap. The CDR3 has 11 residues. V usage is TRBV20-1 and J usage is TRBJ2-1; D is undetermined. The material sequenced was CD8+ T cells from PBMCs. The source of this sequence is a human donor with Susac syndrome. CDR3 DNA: TGCAGTGCTAGAGATCGACTTGGGCAGTTCTTC. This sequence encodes CSARDRLGQFF.